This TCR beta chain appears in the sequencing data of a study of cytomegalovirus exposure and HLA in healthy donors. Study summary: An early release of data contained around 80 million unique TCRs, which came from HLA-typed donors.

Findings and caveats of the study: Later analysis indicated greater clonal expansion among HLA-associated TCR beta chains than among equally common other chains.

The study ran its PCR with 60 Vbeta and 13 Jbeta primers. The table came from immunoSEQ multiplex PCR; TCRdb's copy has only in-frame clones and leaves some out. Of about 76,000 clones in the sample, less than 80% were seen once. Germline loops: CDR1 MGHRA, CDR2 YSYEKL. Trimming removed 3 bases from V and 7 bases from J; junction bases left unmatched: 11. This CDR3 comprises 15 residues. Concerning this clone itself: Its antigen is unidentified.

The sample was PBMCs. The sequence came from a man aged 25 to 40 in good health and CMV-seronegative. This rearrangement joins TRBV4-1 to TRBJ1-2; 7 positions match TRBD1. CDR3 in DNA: TGCGCCAGCAGCCAGTTGACAGGGAAGCTTCCTGGCTACACCTTC. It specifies CASSQLTGKLPGYTF.